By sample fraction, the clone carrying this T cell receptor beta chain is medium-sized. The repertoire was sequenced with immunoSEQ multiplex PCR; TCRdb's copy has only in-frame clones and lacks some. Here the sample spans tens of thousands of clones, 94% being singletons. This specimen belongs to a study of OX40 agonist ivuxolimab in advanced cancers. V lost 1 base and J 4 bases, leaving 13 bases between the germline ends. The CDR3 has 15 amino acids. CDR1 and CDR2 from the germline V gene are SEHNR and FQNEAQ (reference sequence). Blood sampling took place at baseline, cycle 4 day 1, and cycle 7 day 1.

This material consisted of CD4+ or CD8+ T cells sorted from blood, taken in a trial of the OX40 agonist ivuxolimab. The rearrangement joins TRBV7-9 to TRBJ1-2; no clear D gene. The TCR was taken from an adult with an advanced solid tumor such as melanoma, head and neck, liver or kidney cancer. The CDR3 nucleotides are TGTGCCAGCAGCTTAGGGGAGAGGCCCCTCTATGGCTACACCTTC. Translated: CASSLGERPLYGYTF.